Below, 15 T cell receptor beta chains from the same sample are listed, as sequenced in a study of Ad26.COV2.S vaccination and SARS-CoV-2 variants. Treatment denoted: some 19 received Ad26.COV2.S at low or high dose, single or two shots; several received placebo; per-sample allocation not given. Samples analyzed were those drawn on day 63 after the first vaccine or placebo injection. Assay used: immunoSEQ multiplex PCR; TCRdb lists only in-frame clones, some missing. The repertoire has approximately 420,000 clones, roughly 90% of them found once; the top ten carry 3.5% to 4%. The sequenced sample was peripheral blood, obtained in a trial of Ad26.COV2.S vaccine versus placebo. The receptors originated from a person aged 18-60 years who received the Ad26.COV2.S COVID-19 vaccine or a placebo.

The chain uses TRBV4-3 and TRBJ2-3; weak D call: TRBD2 (6 bases). V lost 0 bases to trimming and J lost 3 bases, with 25 bases between them. Germline V gives CDR1 LGHNA, CDR2 YSLEER. The CDR3 spans 20 residues. Written as DNA, the CDR3 is TGCGCCAGCAGCCAAGATTCGAGGTTAGAAGGGGCAGGGAGGACAGATACGCAGTATTTT. It codes for CASSQDSRLEGAGRTDTQYF.

The V gene is TRBV3-1 (or the pseudogene TRBV3-2), the J gene TRBJ2-4; 7 nucleotides align to TRBD1. Trimming took 4 bases from V and 1 from J; bases not matched to a gene: 10. The CDR3 extends over 17 amino acids. CDR1 is LGHDT and CDR2 is YNNKEL in the germline V gene (reference sequence). The DNA of the CDR3 is TGTGCCAGCAGCCGAGGAGCGGCACAGGGGGCCAAAAACATTCAGTACTTC. It yields the protein CASSRGAAQGAKNIQYF.

The chain joins TRBV4-2 to TRBJ2-7; perhaps TRBD1 as D (6 bases). The V end was cut by 4 bases, the J end by 0 bases, with 10 bases between. CDR1 and CDR2 from the germline V gene are LGHNA and YNFKEQ. The CDR3 extends over 14 amino acids. The CDR3 nucleotides are TGTGCCAGCAGCCTCAGGGGAGCCTCCTACGAGCAGTACTTC. Translating gives CASSLRGASYEQYF.

The chain couples TRBV19 to TRBJ2-1; a weak D match, TRBD1 (6 bases). Trimming left V 0 bases short and J 6 bases short, with 12 bases between. This CDR3 has 15 residues. Germline assignment: CDR1 LNHDA and CDR2 SQIVND (reference sequence). The CDR3 DNA is TGTGCCAGTAGTATAGAGGGGGCCGCCTTCAATGAGCAGTTCTTC. Translating it yields CASSIEGAAFNEQFF.

The chain is built from TRBV5-4 and TRBJ2-5; 8 bases are shared with TRBD1. The CDR3 runs to 14 residues. Germline V CDR1 and CDR2: SGHNT, YYREEE (reference sequence). V dropped 3 bases and J dropped 8; count of bases not matched to a gene: 9. The CDR3, as DNA: TGTGCCAGCAGCTACCAGGGGGCGCTGCTAACCCAGTACTTC. It specifies CASSYQGALLTQYF.

The rearrangement uses TRBV12-3 or TRBV12-4 and TRBJ2-5, with 8 nucleotides matching TRBD2. The length of the CDR3 is 13 residues. With V trimmed by 11 bases and J by 5 bases, 10 bases remained unmatched. The CDR3 sequence is CASVGGAGETQYF. The CDR3 DNA is TGTGCCTCGGTCGGGGGGGCAGGGGAGACCCAGTACTTC.

Note on this clone: Different DNA sequences within this sample yield the same CDR3. The chain is built from TRBV19 and TRBJ1-5; no reliable D call. CDR1 and CDR2 (germline): LNHDA, SQIVND (reference sequence). V lost 1 base to trimming and J lost 7 bases, with 8 bases between them. There are 13 residues in the CDR3. CDR3 protein: CASSIGVSQPQHF. The CDR3 DNA reads as TGTGCCAGTAGTATAGGCGTAAGCCAGCCCCAGCATTTT.

The chain recombines TRBV11-2 with TRBJ1-5; D call uncertain. The ends were cut back, 1 base at V and 0 bases at J, with 7 bases in the middle. This CDR3 is 15 amino acids long. CDR1 SGHAT and CDR2 FQNNGV come from the germline V gene. The CDR3 region has the DNA TGTGCCAGCAGCTTAGTTCCAAATAGCAATCAGCCCCAGCATTTT. Translating it yields CASSLVPNSNQPQHF. The full variable domain, rest sourced from reference TRBV11-2 and TRBJ1-5, is EAGVAQSPRYKIIEKRQSVAFWCNPISGHATLYWYQQILGQGPKLLIQFQNNGVVDDSQLPKDRFSAERLKGVDSTLKIQPAKLEDSAVYLCASSLVPNSNQPQHFGDGTRLSIL.

The CDR3 loop is CASSPRGGSGTDTQYF. In DNA form, the CDR3 reads TGTGCCAGTAGTCCCAGGGGGGGGTCTGGCACAGATACGCAGTATTTT. This chain connects TRBV19 to TRBJ2-3; D could derive from TRBD1 or TRBD2 (7 bases each). V gave up 5 bases and J gave up 1 base, with 16 bases separating them. Germline V lookup: CDR1 LNHDA, CDR2 SQIVND (reference sequence). CDR3 length: 16 amino acids.

This clone appeared a single time. V and J are TRBV5-1 and TRBJ1-2; D is unresolved. Looked up from germline, CDR1 is SGHRS and CDR2 is YFSETQ. V was trimmed by 3 bases and J by 4 bases, leaving 13 bases between them. The CDR3 totals 14 residues. The CDR3 nucleotides are TGCGCCAGCAGCTCCCGGCCGGAACTCTATGGCTACACCTTC. Translating it yields CASSSRPELYGYTF. The complete variable domain, with remaining parts taken from reference TRBV5-1 and TRBJ1-2, reads KAGVTQTPRYLIKTRGQQVTLSCSPISGHRSVSWYQQTPGQGLQFLFEYFSETQRNKGNFPGRFSGRQFSNSRSEMNVSTLELGDSALYLCASSSRPELYGYTFGSGTRLTVV.

This rearrangement joins TRBV2 to TRBJ1-1; TRBD1 might be the D (6 bases). V was cut by 10 bases and J by 0 bases, with 12 bases left in between. This CDR3 comprises 13 residues. Germline CDR1 is SNHLY and CDR2 is FYNNEI. The CDR3 loop reads CAIPGHMNTEAFF. The CDR3 region has the DNA TGTGCCATACCGGGACACATGAACACTGAAGCTTTCTTT.

V gene TRBV7-9 combines with J gene TRBJ2-7, with 7 positions matching TRBD1. J was trimmed by 3 bases and V by 5 bases; bases with no gene match: 13. Germline CDR1 reads SEHNR; CDR2 reads FQNEAQ (reference sequence). The CDR3 runs 16 residues. The CDR3 spells CASSPPLGRGRYEQYF. CDR3 in DNA: TGTGCCAGCAGCCCCCCTCTGGGTAGGGGGCGCTACGAGCAGTACTTC.

The V and J genes are TRBV29-1 and TRBJ1-5, with D perhaps TRBD1 (6 bases). Between the trimmed V and J ends, which lost 6 bases and 3 bases, there was a span of 12 bases. The germline V gene encodes CDR1 SQVTM and CDR2 ANQGSEA. CDR3 length equals 13 residues. The CDR3 DNA follows: TGCAGCGTCCGACAGGATCCCAATCAGCCCCAGCATTTT. This encodes CSVRQDPNQPQHF.

The V and J genes are TRBV5-1 and TRBJ2-1; 8 bases are shared with TRBD1. The germline gives CDR1 SGHRS, CDR2 YFSETQ. Trimming at V came to 3 bases and at J to 2 bases, leaving 7 bases not matched to a gene. The CDR3 has 16 amino acids. CDR3 loop: CASSWMTGDAYNEQFF. DNA of the CDR3: TGCGCCAGCAGCTGGATGACAGGGGACGCCTACAATGAGCAGTTCTTC.

The J gene is TRBJ2-3, the V gene TRBV24-1; 12 bases line up with TRBD2. This CDR3 contains 17 residues. J gave up 1 base and V 0 bases, and 1 base lay outside the gene matches. The V gene's germline CDR1 is KGHDR and CDR2 SFDVKD. The CDR3 spells CATSDLGLAGRTDTQYF. CDR3 bases: TGTGCCACCAGTGATTTGGGACTAGCGGGGCGCACAGATACGCAGTATTTT.